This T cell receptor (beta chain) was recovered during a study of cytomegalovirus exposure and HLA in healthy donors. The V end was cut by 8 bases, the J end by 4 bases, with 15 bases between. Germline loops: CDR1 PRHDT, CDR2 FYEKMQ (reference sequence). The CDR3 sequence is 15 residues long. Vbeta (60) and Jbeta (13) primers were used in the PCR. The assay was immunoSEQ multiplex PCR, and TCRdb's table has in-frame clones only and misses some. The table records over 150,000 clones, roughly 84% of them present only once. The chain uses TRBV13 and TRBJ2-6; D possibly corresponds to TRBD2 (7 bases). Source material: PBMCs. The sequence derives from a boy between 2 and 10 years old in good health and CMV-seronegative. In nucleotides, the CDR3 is TGTGCCAGCTCTCAGGGGAGGGCCGGGGCCAACGTCCTGACTTTC. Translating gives CASSQGRAGANVLTF.